These 26 T cell receptor beta chains were all obtained from the same sample, sequenced in a study of T cell changes during pregnancy in multiple sclerosis. Using immunoSEQ multiplex PCR, the repertoire was profiled, and TCRdb retains in-frame clones only, with some absent. The table has about 38,000 clones, around 91% seen once. The sequencing used CD4+ T cells from peripheral blood mononuclear cells, collected in the second trimester of pregnancy. All receptors come from a female donor with multiple sclerosis, enrolled in a pregnancy study.

The chain combines TRBV5-4 with TRBJ2-1; 10 bases are shared with TRBD2. Per germline, CDR1 SGHNT and CDR2 YYREEE (reference sequence). The CDR3 runs to 13 residues. The junction had 3 bases not matched to a gene; V was cut back by 8 bases and J by 4 bases. CDR3 amino acids: CASGLAEYNEQFF. For the CDR3, the DNA is TGTGCCAGTGGACTAGCGGAGTACAATGAGCAGTTCTTC.

The V gene is TRBV18, the J gene TRBJ2-7; no reliable D call. The ends were cut back, 3 bases at V and 1 base at J, with 10 bases in the middle. The CDR3 is 14 amino acids. CDR1 is KGHSH and CDR2 is LQKENI in the germline V gene. CDR3 sequence: CASSPSTVSYEQYF. CDR3 sequence (DNA): TGTGCCAGCTCACCGTCCACGGTTTCCTACGAGCAGTACTTC.

J is TRBJ2-7 and V is TRBV12-5; TRBD2 agrees at 12 bases. CDR1 and CDR2 from the germline V gene are LGHNT and FRNRAP. The CDR3 has 16 residues. V shed 2 bases, J shed 2 bases, and the junction held 4 bases outside the gene matches. The CDR3: CASGLTSGRQPYEQYF. CDR3 DNA: TGTGCTAGTGGTTTGACTAGCGGGAGGCAGCCCTACGAGCAGTACTTC. Full variable domain (remainder filled in from reference TRBV12-5 and TRBJ2-7): DARVTQTPRHKVTEMGQEVTMRCQPILGHNTVFWYRQTMMQGLELLAYFRNRAPLDDSGMPKDRFSAEMPDATLATLKIQPSEPRDSAVYFCASGLTSGRQPYEQYFGPGTRLTVT.

The chain employs TRBV6-6 and TRBJ2-1; 7 bases match TRBD2. Germline trimming cut 6 bases from V and 5 bases from J; bases unmatched to any gene: 10. The CDR3 loop spans 15 amino acids. Germline CDR1 is MNHNY and CDR2 is SVGAGI (reference sequence). CDR3 in amino acids: CASSDTSVSHNEQFF. The CDR3 region has the DNA TGTGCCAGCAGCGATACTAGCGTGTCCCACAATGAGCAGTTCTTC.

The CDR3 DNA is TGTGCCACCAGCAGAGGAGGGGTTTTAGCGGGCTACGAGCAGTACTTC. Its translation: CATSRGGVLAGYEQYF. This rearrangement joins TRBV15 to TRBJ2-7; 7 bases agree with TRBD2. The V gene's germline CDR1 is LNHNV and CDR2 YYDKDF (reference sequence). Trimming cost V 1 base and J 3 bases; bases outside gene matches: 9. CDR3 length: 16 amino acids.

The gene calls are TRBV7-9 and TRBJ2-5; the match to TRBD2 covers 12 bases. CDR1 SEHNR and CDR2 FQNEAQ come from the germline V gene (reference sequence). The J segment lost 1 base and the V segment lost 5 bases, leaving 5 bases of the junction unmatched. The CDR3 has 16 residues. CDR3 amino acids: CASSHGTSGLQETQYF. CDR3 DNA sequence: TGTGCCAGCAGCCACGGGACTAGCGGGCTCCAAGAGACCCAGTACTTC. The full variable domain, with the rest looked up from reference TRBV7-9 and TRBJ2-5, is DTGVSQNPRHKITKRGQNVTFRCDPISEHNRLYWYRQTLGQGPEFLTYFQNEAQLEKSRLLSDRFSAERPKGSFSTLEIQRTEQGDSAMYLCASSHGTSGLQETQYFGPGTRLLVL.

The chain links TRBV6-6 to TRBJ2-5; D gene unclear. The CDR3 runs 14 residues. V was trimmed by 6 bases and J by 0 bases, leaving 11 bases between them. Germline loops: CDR1 MNHNY, CDR2 SVGAGI (reference sequence). CDR3 bases: TGTGCCAGCAGCCATAACAGTTACCAAGAGACCCAGTACTTC. As protein: CASSHNSYQETQYF.

The chain carries TRBV14 and TRBJ1-2; 8 nucleotides line up with TRBD1. Germline loops: CDR1 SGHDN, CDR2 FVKESK. J lost 6 bases, V lost 4 bases, and 7 bases had no gene match. The CDR3 length is 14 residues. CDR3 nucleotides: TGTGCCAGCAGCCTAATACAGGGGGTTGATGGCTACACCTTC. Its translation: CASSLIQGVDGYTF. Filled out from reference TRBV14 and TRBJ1-2, the complete variable domain reads EAGVTQFPSHSVIEKGQTVTLRCDPISGHDNLYWYRRVMGKEIKFLLHFVKESKQDESGMPNNRFLAERTGGTYSTLKVQPAELEDSGVYFCASSLIQGVDGYTFGSGTRLTVV.

This clone was seen once. The gene calls are TRBV4-1 and TRBJ2-5; 8 bases align to TRBD1. Germline V gene sequence: CDR1 MGHRA, CDR2 YSYEKL. The CDR3 loop spans 15 amino acids. Germline trimming cut 0 bases from V and 5 bases from J; bases unmatched to any gene: 5. The CDR3 here is CASSQDRDRRETQYF. The DNA for the CDR3 is TGCGCCAGCAGCCAAGATAGGGACAGGAGGGAGACCCAGTACTTC.

The chain combines TRBV19 with TRBJ1-2; D ambiguous. Looked up from germline, CDR1 is LNHDA and CDR2 is SQIVND (reference sequence). The V end was cut by 3 bases, the J end by 2 bases, with 7 bases between. The CDR3 has 13 residues. The CDR3 here is CASSIPPNYGYTF. In DNA, the CDR3 is TGTGCCAGTAGTATCCCTCCCAACTATGGCTACACCTTC.

The V call is TRBV5-1, the J call TRBJ2-1, with D maybe TRBD2 (5 bases). The V gene lost 7 bases and the J gene lost 3 bases, with 14 bases spanning the gap. Germline loops: CDR1 SGHRS, CDR2 YFSETQ. The CDR3 covers 14 residues. The CDR3 region has the DNA TGCGCCAGCGGTCGGGGATACAGCTACAATGAGCAGTTCTTC. Its protein product is CASGRGYSYNEQFF.

J is TRBJ1-2 and V is TRBV6-6; TRBD1 matches at 12 bases. The V and J ends lost 7 bases and 8 bases, in that order; junction bases with no gene match: 11. The CDR3 is 15 residues long. CDR1 and CDR2 (germline): MNHNY, SVGAGI (reference sequence). Here the CDR3 DNA reads TGTGCCAGCACCGAAACCGGGACAGGGGGCAGGGGCTACACCTTC. This encodes CASTETGTGGRGYTF.

This chain connects TRBV4-2 to TRBJ1-2; tentative D call: TRBD1 (6 bases). The V and J ends lost 1 base and 0 bases respectively, with 12 bases between them. Per germline, CDR1 LGHNA and CDR2 YNFKEQ. This CDR3 contains 16 residues. The CDR3 coding sequence is TGTGCCAGCAGCCAAGTCGGACAGCCCTCTAACTATGGCTACACCTTC. It yields the protein CASSQVGQPSNYGYTF.

The gene calls are TRBV5-1 and TRBJ2-1; TRBD2 matches at 11 bases. Germline lookup yields CDR1 SGHRS and CDR2 YFSETQ. The CDR3 spans 14 residues. The ends lost 4 bases at V and 7 bases at J; junction bases unmatched: 4. The CDR3 reads CASSVAGGLNEQFF. The CDR3 DNA reads as TGCGCCAGCAGCGTAGCGGGAGGGCTTAATGAGCAGTTCTTC.

This rearrangement joins TRBV29-1 to TRBJ1-2; TRBD1 agrees at 7 bases. This CDR3 has 14 amino acids. The V segment lost 2 bases and the J segment 4 bases; nucleotides outside the gene matches: 7. Germline loops: CDR1 SQVTM, CDR2 ANQGSEA. The chain's CDR3 is CSVEMIGGAYGYTF. The CDR3 DNA follows: TGCAGCGTTGAAATGATAGGGGGCGCCTATGGCTACACCTTC.

V gene TRBV28 combines with J gene TRBJ2-3; 8 nucleotides align to TRBD1. The CDR3 has 16 amino acids. Germline loops: CDR1 MDHEN, CDR2 SYDVKM. Unmatched junction bases numbered 9, after V lost 3 bases and J lost 4 bases. The CDR3 protein is CASSFPPQGASDTQYF. The CDR3 nucleotides read TGTGCCAGCAGTTTCCCCCCGCAGGGGGCCTCAGATACGCAGTATTTT.

The V call is TRBV7-9, the J call TRBJ1-1; no clear D gene. V lost 2 bases and J lost 0, with 19 bases in between. This CDR3 comprises 18 residues. Looked up from germline, CDR1 is SEHNR and CDR2 is FQNEAQ (reference sequence). CDR3 bases: TGTGCCAGCAGCTTAAGGTTTGAGGGCTTCTCCATGAACACTGAAGCTTTCTTT. Translation gives CASSLRFEGFSMNTEAFF.

The J gene is TRBJ1-3, the V gene TRBV7-2, with D tentatively TRBD1 (6 bases). Trimming took 5 bases from V and 4 from J, leaving 15 bases between them. Germline V lookup: CDR1 SGHTA, CDR2 FQGNSA. This CDR3 is 15 amino acids long. The CDR3 loop reads CASSAAGGLGNTIYF. CDR3 in DNA: TGTGCCAGCAGCGCGGCGGGGGGGCTGGGAAACACCATATATTTT.

As DNA, the CDR3 is TGTGCCAGCAGCTTAGGAGGTGGGCCCCAGCATTTT. This gives the protein CASSLGGGPQHF. This chain joins TRBV7-9 and TRBJ1-5; D is ambiguous. Looked up from germline, CDR1 is SEHNR and CDR2 is FQNEAQ (reference sequence). Trimming took 1 base from V and 9 from J, leaving 7 bases between them. The CDR3 runs 12 residues.

CDR3 nucleotide sequence: TGTGCCAGCAGCTTGATTAGCGGGAGGGCTAGGAATGAGCAGTTCTTC. It yields the protein CASSLISGRARNEQFF. V and J are TRBV5-6 and TRBJ2-1; 11 bases align to TRBD2. The V and J ends lost 1 base and 7 bases, in that order; junction bases with no gene match: 7. CDR1 SGHDT and CDR2 YYEEEE come from the germline V gene. The CDR3 has 16 residues.

This clone has just one count. The V gene is TRBV27, the J gene TRBJ2-7, with 9 bases aligning to TRBD1. With 5 bases clipped from V and 7 bases from J, the junction kept 12 bases outside the gene matches. The CDR3 consists of 15 residues. Germline V CDR1 and CDR2: MNHEY, SMNVEV (reference sequence). The chain's CDR3 is CASSRPGQGNREQYF. The CDR3 nucleotides are TGTGCCAGCAGTCGACCGGGACAGGGCAATCGAGAGCAGTACTTC.

The chain links TRBV5-6 to TRBJ1-3, with D possibly TRBD1 on 5 matching bases. The CDR3 totals 17 residues. With 1 base removed from V and 0 bases from J, the gap between germline ends came to 14 bases. CDR1 SGHDT and CDR2 YYEEEE come from the germline V gene. The DNA for the CDR3 is TGTGCCAGCAGCTTGTTATCTGGGGCCGGCTCTGGAAACACCATATATTTT. Protein sequence: CASSLLSGAGSGNTIYF.

This chain links TRBV7-2 with TRBJ1-1; perhaps TRBD1 as D (5 bases). This CDR3 region has 14 residues. CDR1 and CDR2 (germline): SGHTA, FQGNSA. V lost 3 bases and J lost 1, with 9 bases in between. CDR3 sequence reads: CASSFDRGNTEAFF. In DNA, the CDR3 is TGTGCCAGCAGCTTTGATAGGGGGAACACTGAAGCTTTCTTT.

The rearrangement links TRBV5-1 to TRBJ2-1; 9 bases match TRBD2. CDR1 SGHRS and CDR2 YFSETQ come from the germline V gene. With 3 bases clipped from V and 4 bases from J, the junction kept 5 bases outside the gene matches. There are 15 residues in the CDR3. The CDR3 DNA reads TGCGCCAGCAGCTCTAGCGGGATGGCTTACAATGAGCAGTTCTTC. Its protein is CASSSSGMAYNEQFF. The full variable domain, in which reference TRBV5-1 and TRBJ2-1 provide the parts outside the CDR3, is KAGVTQTPRYLIKTRGQQVTLSCSPISGHRSVSWYQQTPGQGLQFLFEYFSETQRNKGNFPGRFSGRQFSNSRSEMNVSTLELGDSALYLCASSSSGMAYNEQFFGPGTRLTVL.

The J gene is TRBJ2-2, the V gene TRBV15; the D gene is possibly TRBD1 (6 bases). The CDR3 runs 16 residues. Germline V gene data show CDR1 as LNHNV and CDR2 as YYDKDF (reference sequence). V lost 5 bases, J lost 2 bases, and 15 bases lay in between. The CDR3: CATSPPPGHNTGELFF. In nucleotides, the CDR3 is TGTGCCACCAGCCCACCTCCGGGACATAACACCGGGGAGCTGTTTTTT.

This chain links TRBV19 with TRBJ2-1, with D possibly matching TRBD1 (5 bases). This CDR3 contains 11 residues. CDR1 and CDR2 (germline): LNHDA, SQIVND (reference sequence). The germline V and J ends were trimmed by 5 bases and 16 bases, with 15 bases remaining between them. CDR3 loop: CASSLGQGRFF. As DNA, the CDR3 is TGTGCCAGTAGTCTAGGGCAGGGCCGCTTCTTC.